This TCR beta chain was sequenced during a study of blood T cell repertoires in COVID-19. The overall study: Spain, Italy and the United States supplied samples that represented acute and convalescent COVID-19. From T cells, B-cell-depleted T cells, or PBMCs came the material, which was cDNA or gDNA.

The repertoire was sequenced with immunoSEQ multiplex PCR; TCRdb's copy has only in-frame clones and lacks some. The table lists around 230,000 clones, 75% to 90% of them singletons. The germline V gene has CDR1 MDHEN and CDR2 SYDVKM. This CDR3 spans 13 amino acids. The trim removed 11 bases at V and 8 bases at J, leaving 13 bases unmatched. The source of this sequence is a man aged 35 to 55 with acute or convalescent COVID-19. Sequenced input: peripheral blood. The rearrangement joins TRBV28 to TRBJ1-2; 8 nucleotides line up with TRBD1. CDR3 protein: CACLTGVEWGYTF. In DNA form, the CDR3 reads TGTGCCTGTCTGACAGGGGTGGAGTGGGGCTACACCTTC.